This is a list of T cell receptor beta chains from one sample in a study of T-cell reconstitution after alpha-beta-depleted transplantation in children. MiXCR, run by TCRdb on the PCR reads, gives a single entry per CDR3 protein. The profile covers about 610,000 distinct CDR3 sequences, with about 10% appearing a single time and about 4.3% taken by the ten largest. Sequences were derived from PBMCs from the stem cell graft donor, sampled from the stem cell graft. The source of these receptors is a human donor who donated a stem cell graft to a child with acute myeloid leukemia. CDR3s include the opening cysteine and the closing phenylalanine or tryptophan. The D gene is left open where the match is weak. Where a row states a size, it is once, few, many or the class of an expanded clone; other rows omit it.

j_gene: TRBJ1-5
d_gene: TRBD1
v_gene: TRBV7-9
abundance: -
CDR3aa: CASSSSRDRVSQPQHF
CDR3nt: TGTGCCAGCAGCTCGTCCCGGGACAGGGTATCTCAGCCCCAGCATTTT

j_gene: TRBJ2-3
d_gene: TRBD2
v_gene: TRBV29-1
abundance: -
CDR3aa: CSVEPLISGRGTDTQYF
CDR3nt: TGCAGCGTTGAGCCTCTGATTAGCGGGAGAGGCACAGATACGCAGTATTTT

j_gene: TRBJ2-2
d_gene: -
v_gene: TRBV7-9
abundance: few
CDR3aa: CASSLGRTDNTGELFF
CDR3nt: TGTGCCAGCAGCTTAGGTCGGACAGACAACACCGGGGAGCTGTTTTTT

j_gene: TRBJ2-1
d_gene: -
v_gene: TRBV28
abundance: many
CDR3aa: CASSLFRDYNEQFF
CDR3nt: TGTGCCAGCAGTTTATTCAGGGACTACAATGAGCAGTTCTTC

j_gene: TRBJ1-4
d_gene: -
v_gene: TRBV4-1
abundance: -
CDR3aa: CASSQDTGPNEKLFF
CDR3nt: TGCGCCAGCAGCCAAGATACGGGCCCTAATGAAAAACTGTTTTTT

j_gene: TRBJ2-1
d_gene: -
v_gene: TRBV5-1
abundance: many
CDR3aa: CASSLERGSYNEQFF
CDR3nt: TGCGCCAGCAGCTTGGAGCGAGGCTCCTACAATGAGCAGTTCTTC

j_gene: TRBJ1-1
d_gene: TRBD1
v_gene: TRBV20-1
abundance: few
CDR3aa: CSARQTGGNTEAFF
CDR3nt: TGCAGTGCTAGACAAACAGGGGGTAACACTGAAGCTTTCTTT

j_gene: TRBJ2-7
d_gene: -
v_gene: TRBV7-9
abundance: few
CDR3aa: CASTPSSSYEQYF
CDR3nt: TGTGCCAGCACCCCGAGCAGCTCCTACGAGCAGTACTTC

j_gene: TRBJ2-3
d_gene: -
v_gene: TRBV4-3
abundance: few
CDR3aa: CASSQDRENADTQYF
CDR3nt: TGCGCCAGCAGCCAAGACAGGGAAAATGCAGATACGCAGTATTTT

j_gene: TRBJ1-5
d_gene: -
v_gene: TRBV6-2/TRBV6-3
abundance: few
CDR3aa: CASSGVLRNQPQHF
CDR3nt: TGTGCCAGCAGCGGGGTCTTGCGCAATCAGCCCCAGCATTTT

j_gene: TRBJ1-5
d_gene: -
v_gene: TRBV10-3
abundance: -
CDR3aa: CAIGPGGNQPQHF
CDR3nt: TGTGCCATCGGTCCAGGGGGCAATCAGCCCCAGCATTTT

j_gene: TRBJ2-1
d_gene: -
v_gene: TRBV20-1
abundance: -
CDR3aa: CSAMGGTGGGYEQFF
CDR3nt: TGCAGTGCTATGGGGGGTACAGGGGGAGGGTATGAGCAGTTCTTC

j_gene: TRBJ2-7
d_gene: -
v_gene: TRBV21-1
abundance: few
CDR3aa: CASSKRRGTVSSYEQYF
CDR3nt: TGTGCCAGCAGCAAAAGGCGGGGAACAGTGAGCTCCTACGAGCAGTACTTC

j_gene: TRBJ2-7
d_gene: -
v_gene: TRBV20-1
abundance: many
CDR3aa: CSARDERVVRQYF
CDR3nt: TGCAGTGCTAGAGATGAAAGGGTAGTGCGGCAGTACTTC

j_gene: TRBJ2-2
d_gene: TRBD2
v_gene: TRBV4-2
abundance: many
CDR3aa: CASSPRTSGSAGELFF
CDR3nt: TGTGCCAGCAGCCCCAGGACTAGCGGGAGCGCCGGGGAGCTGTTTTTT

j_gene: TRBJ2-2
d_gene: -
v_gene: TRBV11-2
abundance: few
CDR3aa: CASSLEAGRVPTGELFF
CDR3nt: TGTGCCAGCAGCTTAGAGGCGGGCAGGGTTCCAACCGGGGAGCTGTTTTTT

j_gene: TRBJ2-5
d_gene: -
v_gene: TRBV7-2
abundance: many
CDR3aa: CASSLTETQYF
CDR3nt: TGTGCCAGCAGCTTAACGGAGACCCAGTACTTC

j_gene: TRBJ2-3
d_gene: -
v_gene: TRBV7-3
abundance: many
CDR3aa: CASSLVGGSDTQYF
CDR3nt: TGTGCCAGCAGCTTAGTAGGGGGGTCGGATACGCAGTATTTT

j_gene: TRBJ2-5
d_gene: TRBD2
v_gene: TRBV9
abundance: many
CDR3aa: CASSVVGGETQYF
CDR3nt: TGTGCCAGCAGCGTAGTCGGGGGGGAGACCCAGTACTTC

j_gene: TRBJ1-5
d_gene: -
v_gene: TRBV28
abundance: many
CDR3aa: CASSPTGTSDQPQHF
CDR3nt: TGTGCCAGCAGTCCCACCGGGACATCGGATCAGCCCCAGCATTTT

j_gene: TRBJ2-7
d_gene: TRBD1
v_gene: TRBV5-1
abundance: many
CDR3aa: CASSSGQVYEQYF
CDR3nt: TGCGCCAGCAGCTCGGGACAGGTCTACGAGCAGTACTTC

j_gene: TRBJ1-2
d_gene: -
v_gene: TRBV6-1
abundance: -
CDR3aa: CASRRQTTNYGYTF
CDR3nt: TGTGCCAGCAGAAGACAGACCACTAACTATGGCTACACCTTC

j_gene: TRBJ2-6
d_gene: TRBD1
v_gene: TRBV5-1
abundance: few
CDR3aa: CASSPTGTGLPVLTF
CDR3nt: TGCGCCAGCAGCCCTACCGGGACAGGCCTCCCCGTCCTGACTTTC

j_gene: TRBJ1-1
d_gene: TRBD1
v_gene: TRBV3-1
abundance: -
CDR3aa: CASSQASTGGQEAFF
CDR3nt: TGTGCCAGCAGCCAAGCCTCGACAGGGGGCCAGGAAGCTTTCTTT

j_gene: TRBJ2-2
d_gene: TRBD2
v_gene: TRBV20-1
abundance: -
CDR3aa: CSAREAGLAGTGELFF
CDR3nt: TGCAGTGCTAGAGAGGCCGGGCTAGCGGGTACCGGGGAGCTGTTTTTT

j_gene: TRBJ2-7
d_gene: TRBD2
v_gene: TRBV20-1
abundance: few
CDR3aa: CSATSGRGTGEQYF
CDR3nt: TGCAGTGCCACTAGCGGGCGAGGTACTGGCGAGCAGTACTTC

j_gene: TRBJ2-3
d_gene: -
v_gene: TRBV6-5
abundance: -
CDR3aa: CASSLGYPGTDTQYF
CDR3nt: TGTGCCAGCAGTTTAGGCTACCCAGGCACAGATACGCAGTATTTT

j_gene: TRBJ2-3
d_gene: -
v_gene: TRBV7-2
abundance: few
CDR3aa: CASSLNDLPVSPQYF
CDR3nt: TGTGCCAGCAGCTTAAACGACCTACCGGTCTCACCGCAGTATTTT

j_gene: TRBJ2-7
d_gene: -
v_gene: TRBV6-2/TRBV6-3
abundance: many
CDR3aa: CASSQRAGVSVYEQYF
CDR3nt: TGTGCCAGCAGTCAACGGGCAGGCGTTTCTGTCTACGAGCAGTACTTC

j_gene: TRBJ2-3
d_gene: -
v_gene: TRBV12-3/TRBV12-4
abundance: many
CDR3aa: CASDAGGSTDTQYF
CDR3nt: TGTGCCAGCGACGCAGGGGGGAGCACAGATACGCAGTATTTT

j_gene: TRBJ2-5
d_gene: -
v_gene: TRBV12-3/TRBV12-4
abundance: many
CDR3aa: CASSLGSGARETQYF
CDR3nt: TGTGCCAGCAGTTTAGGTTCGGGGGCCAGGGAGACCCAGTACTTC

j_gene: TRBJ1-1
d_gene: -
v_gene: TRBV4-3
abundance: few
CDR3aa: CASSQDRIRTEAFF
CDR3nt: TGCGCCAGCAGCCAAGACCGTATCCGGACTGAAGCTTTCTTT

j_gene: TRBJ2-1
d_gene: TRBD2
v_gene: TRBV14
abundance: -
CDR3aa: CASSPGASGRYNEQFF
CDR3nt: TGTGCCAGCAGCCCCGGGGCTAGCGGGAGGTACAATGAGCAGTTCTTC

j_gene: TRBJ1-1
d_gene: -
v_gene: TRBV20-1
abundance: -
CDR3aa: CSALLPEAFF
CDR3nt: TGCAGTGCTCTTCTCCCGGAAGCTTTCTTT

j_gene: TRBJ2-3
d_gene: TRBD2
v_gene: TRBV6-4
abundance: -
CDR3aa: CASRGLAGEEGTQYF
CDR3nt: TGTGCCAGCCGGGGACTAGCGGGAGAAGAGGGTACGCAGTATTTT

j_gene: TRBJ2-1
d_gene: -
v_gene: TRBV20-1
abundance: many
CDR3aa: CSARGWERGNEQFF
CDR3nt: TGCAGTGCTAGAGGGTGGGAGAGGGGCAATGAGCAGTTCTTC

j_gene: TRBJ2-1
d_gene: -
v_gene: TRBV28
abundance: few
CDR3aa: CASSPDSRLYNEQFF
CDR3nt: TGTGCCAGCAGTCCGGACAGCAGACTCTACAATGAGCAGTTCTTC

j_gene: TRBJ2-3
d_gene: -
v_gene: TRBV7-3
abundance: -
CDR3aa: CASSFSGTLSTDTQYF
CDR3nt: TGTGCCAGCAGCTTCTCCGGGACTTTGAGCACAGATACGCAGTATTTT

j_gene: TRBJ1-2
d_gene: TRBD1
v_gene: TRBV12-3/TRBV12-4
abundance: -
CDR3aa: CASSSDRYLYGYTF
CDR3nt: TGTGCCAGCAGTTCGGACAGGTACCTTTATGGCTACACCTTC

j_gene: TRBJ2-7
d_gene: -
v_gene: TRBV9
abundance: many
CDR3aa: CASSADTGTPGSYEQYF
CDR3nt: TGTGCCAGCAGCGCCGACACCGGGACGCCTGGCTCCTACGAGCAGTACTTC

j_gene: TRBJ2-7
d_gene: -
v_gene: TRBV6-1
abundance: -
CDR3aa: CASRRQVLIYEQYF
CDR3nt: TGTGCCAGCAGACGACAGGTCCTGATTTACGAGCAGTACTTC

j_gene: TRBJ2-6
d_gene: TRBD1
v_gene: TRBV6-4
abundance: -
CDR3aa: CASPLGQGATGGANVLTF
CDR3nt: TGTGCCAGTCCCCTGGGGCAGGGGGCGACGGGCGGGGCCAACGTCCTGACTTTC

j_gene: TRBJ2-7
d_gene: TRBD2
v_gene: TRBV12-3/TRBV12-4
abundance: many
CDR3aa: CASRLAGVYEQYF
CDR3nt: TGTGCCAGTCGACTAGCGGGAGTCTACGAGCAGTACTTC

j_gene: TRBJ2-3
d_gene: -
v_gene: TRBV7-3
abundance: few
CDR3aa: CASSPFMDTQYF
CDR3nt: TGTGCCAGCAGCCCTTTCATGGATACGCAGTATTTT

j_gene: TRBJ2-1
d_gene: TRBD1
v_gene: TRBV11-2
abundance: -
CDR3aa: CASSSAGTGSSNEQFF
CDR3nt: TGTGCCAGCAGCTCCGCCGGGACAGGCTCATCCAATGAGCAGTTCTTC

j_gene: TRBJ2-3
d_gene: -
v_gene: TRBV20-1
abundance: many
CDR3aa: CSARPPSGPSDTQYF
CDR3nt: TGCAGTGCTAGACCTCCCAGTGGGCCAAGTGATACGCAGTATTTT

j_gene: TRBJ2-2
d_gene: -
v_gene: TRBV6-1
abundance: many
CDR3aa: CASSPGPRGETGELFF
CDR3nt: TGTGCCAGCAGTCCGGGCCCCCGAGGAGAAACCGGGGAGCTGTTTTTT

j_gene: TRBJ2-3
d_gene: -
v_gene: TRBV29-1
abundance: -
CDR3aa: CSVVGATQYF
CDR3nt: TGCAGCGTTGTAGGGGCTACGCAGTATTTT

j_gene: TRBJ2-3
d_gene: TRBD2
v_gene: TRBV7-2
abundance: -
CDR3aa: CASSPSSGQGTQYF
CDR3nt: TGTGCCAGCAGCCCATCTAGCGGCCAGGGTACGCAGTATTTT

j_gene: TRBJ2-2
d_gene: TRBD2
v_gene: TRBV20-1
abundance: few
CDR3aa: CSARDPSGSGWTGELFF
CDR3nt: TGCAGTGCTAGAGATCCCAGCGGGAGTGGTTGGACCGGGGAGCTGTTTTTT

j_gene: TRBJ2-2
d_gene: TRBD2
v_gene: TRBV6-2/TRBV6-3
abundance: -
CDR3aa: CASSPLAGSGELFF
CDR3nt: TGTGCCAGCAGTCCTCTAGCGGGGAGCGGGGAGCTGTTTTTT